This TCR beta chain was recovered during a study of radiotherapy plus CTLA-4 blockade in lung cancer. The wider study: 18% of patients responded objectively, and approximately 33% achieved disease control.

Profiled with immunoSEQ multiplex PCR; TCRdb holds only in-frame clones, not every one. The sample comprises approximately 60,000 clones, 70% to 85% of which are singletons, and around 4.8% rests with the top ten. V was clipped by 1 base and J by 9 bases; unmatched bases: 8. The CDR3 totals 15 residues. The germline V gene has CDR1 MGHRA and CDR2 YSYEKL. Whole-study findings and limits: Response, reportedly, was best predicted by interferon-beta along with early blood T cell clone dynamics. Radiotherapy was combined with ipilimumab, and tumor-derived TCR clones then expanded in blood.

This clone is a singleton in its sample. The target antigen is unknown. Receiving focal radiation plus CTLA-4 blockade with ipilimumab were patients who had chemo-refractory metastatic non-small-cell lung cancer. The starting material was peripheral blood, obtained from a patient treated with radiotherapy plus ipilimumab. The chain is built from TRBV4-1 and TRBJ2-1, with 8 bases matching TRBD1. The receptor was isolated from a human donor with non-small cell lung cancer who had a complete response to radiotherapy plus ipilimumab. CDR3: CASSQAGQGASEQFF. CDR3 DNA: TGCGCCAGCAGCCAAGCCGGGCAGGGGGCGAGTGAGCAGTTCTTC.